These 18 T cell receptor beta chains were all obtained from the same sample, sequenced in a study of regulatory T cells in long-lasting Graves disease. Time point indicated: newly diagnosed GD, antithyroid drugs for less than 3 months. Extracted RNA from PBMCs served as the source of the TCR library. HTBI primers from iRepertoire and Arm-PCR of CDR3 regions yielded the TCR beta libraries. In TCRdb, the multiplex PCR reads were re-called with MiXCR into one record per CDR3 protein. The repertoire holds 200,000 to 250,000 distinct CDR3 sequences, with less than 20% as singletons. This sample was shared with a second study, whose subject was T cells in Graves' hyperthyroidism and ophthalmopathy.

The sequenced sample was peripheral blood mononuclear cells (PBMCs), obtained at new diagnosis, from a patient treated with antithyroid drugs. These receptors originate from a woman in her twenties or thirties with Graves disease.

This clonotype appeared many times. The J gene is TRBJ2-3, the V gene TRBV9, with TRBD1 as a possible D gene (5 bases). CDR1 and CDR2 from the germline V gene are SGDLS and YYNGEE. V lost 0 bases and J 2 bases, leaving 7 bases between the germline ends. The CDR3 runs 14 residues. CDR3 residues: CASSVGTHTDTQYF. In nucleotides, the CDR3 is TGTGCCAGCAGCGTAGGGACACACACAGATACGCAGTATTTT.

At least ten counts were recorded for this clonotype. The J gene is TRBJ1-5, the V gene TRBV12-3 or TRBV12-4; TRBD1 matches 7 bases. J lost 2 bases, V lost 7 bases, and 5 bases had no gene match. The CDR3 contains 14 residues. In DNA, the CDR3 is TGTGCCAGCAACCCTACAGGGGGCAATCAGCCCCAGCATTTT. Amino acid sequence: CASNPTGGNQPQHF.

This clonotype was counted a few times. V is TRBV28 and J is TRBJ2-5; tentative D call: TRBD2 (5 bases). The V end lost 5 bases, the J end lost 3 bases, and 19 bases lay between the germline ends. Germline V gives CDR1 MDHEN, CDR2 SYDVKM. The CDR3 extends over 16 amino acids. The CDR3 sequence: CASSAGSGLPKETQYF. The CDR3 nucleotides read TGTGCCAGCAGTGCTGGGAGCGGACTCCCAAAAGAGACCCAGTACTTC.

This chain connects TRBV7-9 to TRBJ2-3; 12 positions agree with TRBD2. The germline CDR1 and CDR2 sequences are SEHNR and FQNEAQ (reference sequence). CDR3 size: 16 residues. V lost 5 bases, J lost 5 bases, and 8 bases stayed unmatched. CDR3 in amino acids: CASSPGTSGPGDTQYF. In DNA, the CDR3 is TGTGCCAGCAGCCCTGGGACTAGCGGGCCGGGAGATACGCAGTATTTT. Supplemented by reference TRBV7-9 and TRBJ2-3, the full variable domain reads DTGVSQNPRHKITKRGQNVTFRCDPISEHNRLYWYRQTLGQGPEFLTYFQNEAQLEKSRLLSDRFSAERPKGSFSTLEIQRTEQGDSAMYLCASSPGTSGPGDTQYFGPGTRLTVL.

The chain couples TRBV7-6 to TRBJ1-1; 7 nucleotides align to TRBD1. V shed 5 bases and J 1 base; nucleotides not matched to a gene: 10. CDR1 SGHVS and CDR2 FNYEAQ come from the germline V gene. The length of the CDR3 is 16 residues. The chain's CDR3 is CASSGEGGGGNTEAFF. The CDR3 region has the DNA TGTGCCAGCAGCGGGGAGGGAGGGGGCGGGAACACTGAAGCTTTCTTT.

This clonotype was recorded at least ten times. The rearrangement joins TRBV6-1 to TRBJ1-5, with no clear D. Between the trimmed V and J ends, which lost 3 bases and 1 base, there was a span of 4 bases. This CDR3 has 13 amino acids. Germline-derived CDR1 and CDR2 are MNHNS and SASEGT. The CDR3 loop reads CASSDRSNQPQHF. In DNA form, the CDR3 reads TGTGCCAGCAGTGACAGGAGCAATCAGCCCCAGCATTTT.

This clonotype has ten or more counts. J is TRBJ1-4 and V is TRBV3-1, with unresolved D. The V end was cut by 2 bases, the J end by 10 bases, with 5 bases between. The CDR3 is 11 amino acids. Germline V gene data show CDR1 as LGHDT and CDR2 as YNNKEL (reference sequence). CDR3 DNA sequence: TGTGCCAGCAGCCAAACCGGAAAACTGTTTTTT. Its protein is CASSQTGKLFF.

CDR3 DNA: TGTGCCACCCACGACAGGTACTATGGCTACACCTTC. Translation gives CATHDRYYGYTF. The J gene is TRBJ1-2, the V gene TRBV10-3; D is possibly TRBD1 (6 bases). V gave up 10 bases and J gave up 3 bases, with 12 bases separating them. Germline V gene sequence: CDR1 ENHRY, CDR2 SYGVKD. The CDR3 loop spans 12 amino acids.

This clonotype has a count of ten or more. The rearrangement joins TRBV27 to TRBJ1-4; D remains unclear. With 5 bases removed from V and 8 bases from J, the gap between germline ends came to 18 bases. The CDR3 loop spans 15 amino acids. From germline, CDR1 is MNHEY and CDR2 SMNVEV (reference sequence). CDR3 region: CASSGAGGSREKLFF. The CDR3 DNA is TGTGCCAGCAGTGGAGCCGGAGGATCAAGAGAAAAACTGTTTTTT.

This chain joins TRBV19 and TRBJ1-2; a possible D gene is TRBD1 (6 bases). The CDR3 totals 18 residues. Deletions cut 3 bases from V and 2 bases from J, with 22 bases between. In germline, CDR1 is LNHDA, CDR2 SQIVND (reference sequence). CDR3 loop: CASSIGAFAGQKNYGYTF. CDR3 bases: TGTGCCAGTAGTATTGGCGCGTTCGCGGGACAAAAGAACTATGGCTACACCTTC.

There are many counts of this clonotype. The CDR3 spells CASSLTGGGGEKLFF. CDR3 DNA: TGTGCCAGCAGCTTAACAGGGGGAGGAGGCGAAAAACTGTTTTTT. The chain joins TRBV6-1 to TRBJ1-4; 8 nucleotides line up with TRBD1. The CDR3 consists of 15 residues. Per germline, CDR1 MNHNS and CDR2 SASEGT. V lost 6 bases, J lost 8 bases, and 11 bases stayed unmatched.

The gene calls are TRBV18 and TRBJ1-5; D call uncertain. The V gene lost 8 bases and the J gene lost 6 bases, with 11 bases spanning the gap. The germline V gene has CDR1 KGHSH and CDR2 LQKENI. The CDR3 runs to 12 residues. The CDR3 DNA reads TGTGCCAGCCCCCTCTCGGGTCAGCCCCAGCATTTT. The encoded protein is CASPLSGQPQHF.

CDR3 loop: CASSTRGSYNEQFF. As DNA, the CDR3 is TGTGCCAGTAGTACGAGGGGTTCCTACAATGAGCAGTTCTTC. The rearrangement uses TRBV19 and TRBJ2-1; D is perhaps TRBD1 or TRBD2 (5 bases each). V was trimmed by 4 bases and J by 1 base, leaving 8 bases between them. CDR3 length: 14 amino acids. Germline V gene data show CDR1 as LNHDA and CDR2 as SQIVND (reference sequence).

The chain has TRBV9 and TRBJ2-3; 7 nucleotides line up with TRBD2. Germline CDR1 reads SGDLS; CDR2 reads YYNGEE. CDR3 length: 16 amino acids. V was pared by 5 bases and J by 2 bases, with 11 bases of the junction left unmatched. The CDR3 sequence: CASSESGGGNTDTQYF. The CDR3 DNA reads TGTGCCAGCAGTGAGAGTGGGGGGGGGAACACAGATACGCAGTATTTT.

In this sample, this clonotype turned up many times. V usage is TRBV6-1 and J usage is TRBJ2-5; tentative D call: TRBD2 (5 bases). The CDR3 sequence is 12 residues long. Germline V gene sequence: CDR1 MNHNS, CDR2 SASEGT. V gave up 6 bases and J gave up 5 bases, with 10 bases separating them. In DNA, the CDR3 is TGTGCCAGCAGCGGGAATTGGGAGACCCAGTACTTC. Translating gives CASSGNWETQYF.

A note on this clonotype: The conserved phenylalanine or tryptophan normally closing the CDR3 is absent here, so this likely arose from a read error. The DNA is left out, because the CDR3 cannot be placed on it with certainty; the CDR3 is given as TCRdb lists it. This chain joins TRBV4-1 and TRBJ1-1. The CDR3 comprises 17 residues, both ends counted. Germline V lookup: CDR1 MGHRA, CDR2 YSYEKL. The CDR3 loop is CASSQEVGGGEYTEACL.

The J gene is TRBJ2-1, the V gene TRBV12-3 or TRBV12-4, with a tentative D call TRBD2 (6 bases). CDR3 length equals 14 residues. V was cut by 7 bases and J by 0 bases, with 10 bases left in between. The CDR3 is CASKIGSSYNEQFF. CDR3 nucleotide sequence: TGTGCCAGCAAAATCGGGAGCTCCTACAATGAGCAGTTCTTC.

There are many counts of this clonotype. The chain couples TRBV2 to TRBJ1-1; possible D gene TRBD1, 5 bases. Germline CDR1 reads SNHLY; CDR2 reads FYNNEI. The V and J ends lost 4 bases and 0 bases respectively, with 15 bases between them. The CDR3 length is 16 residues. CDR3 DNA sequence: TGTGCCAGCAGTGTGGGGTTGGGGCCTATGAACACTGAAGCTTTCTTT. Residues: CASSVGLGPMNTEAFF.